The source of this T cell receptor (beta chain) is a study of blood T cell repertoires in COVID-19. Profiling relied on immunoSEQ multiplex PCR, and the TCRdb table lists in-frame clones only, not all of them. The table shows around 30,000 clones, with around nine tenths occurring only once. V shed 5 bases, J shed 10 bases, and the junction held 12 bases outside the gene matches. This CDR3 has 15 amino acids. Germline V gene sequence: CDR1 SGHTA, CDR2 FQGNSA. The sequence came from a human donor in a cohort sampled during active COVID-19. The donor label of this sample is uncertain. The sequenced sample was peripheral blood. The V call is TRBV7-2, the J call TRBJ2-1; 9 positions agree with TRBD1. CDR3 sequence: CASSLRPGTGLEQFF. The CDR3 nucleotides read TGTGCCAGCAGCCTACGTCCCGGGACAGGGTTGGAGCAGTTCTTC.